These T cell receptor beta chains were read from a single sample in a study of Graves' ophthalmopathy and Graves' hyperthyroidism. Each CDR3 protein is one row after TCRdb ran MiXCR on the multiplex PCR reads. The table has hundreds of thousands of distinct CDR3 sequences, around an eighth seen once; the top ten hold 8% to 10%. The sequencing sample was made of blood. These receptors all stem from a woman aged 30 to 39 with Graves' ophthalmopathy. Each CDR3 is given with its conserved first and last residue. D genes are given only for firm matches. Expanded clones get a size class; other rows say once, few or many, or leave the size out.

TRBV10-3	TRBD1	many	TRBJ1-6	15	TGTGCCATCAGTGAGGAGGGACAGGGTCTTTCACCCCTCCACTTT	CAISEEGQGLSPLHF
TRBV19	-	many	TRBJ2-7	11	TGTGCCAGTAGTGGGCCCTACGAGCAGTACTTC	CASSGPYEQYF
TRBV6-2/TRBV6-3	-	once	TRBJ1-1	14	TGTGCCAGCAGGCTTCTTATGTGGAACAGTGAAGCTTTCTTT	CASRLLMWNSEAFF
TRBV6-1	-	-	TRBJ1-2	13	TGTGCCAGCAGCACCTTTCTCCGGGGTGGCTACACCTTC	CASSTFLRGGYTF
TRBV29-1	TRBD2	many	TRBJ2-5	14	TGCAGCGTTCTACCTAGCGGGAGTGGGGAGACCCAGTACTTC	CSVLPSGSGETQYF
TRBV12-3/TRBV12-4	-	many	TRBJ1-5	13	TGTGCCAGCAGTTTTGGAGGGTTACAGCCCCAGCATTTT	CASSFGGLQPQHF
TRBV25-1	-	many	TRBJ1-1	12	TGTGCCAGCAGGGACCCACGAAATGAAGCTTTCTTT	CASRDPRNEAFF
TRBV6-2/TRBV6-3	-	many	TRBJ2-7	15	TGTGCCAGCAGTTACTCTGAGGACAACTCCTACGAGCAGTACTTC	CASSYSEDNSYEQYF
TRBV5-1	TRBD2	few	TRBJ2-7	14	TGCGCCAGCAGCTTCGGGGGGAATTTCTACGAGCAGTACTTC	CASSFGGNFYEQYF
TRBV13	-	few	TRBJ2-7	13	TGTGCCAGCAGCTCTCACTTAGTAGGGGAGCAGTACTTC	CASSSHLVGEQYF
TRBV30	TRBD1	once	TRBJ1-5	15	TGTGCCCGATCTAACCCCGACAGGGCACAGGAGCCCCAGCATTTT	CARSNPDRAQEPQHF
TRBV5-1	-	many	TRBJ1-2	14	TGCGCCAGCAGCTCCCTACAGGGCTTATATGGCTACACCTTC	CASSSLQGLYGYTF
TRBV18	-	many	TRBJ2-5	14	TGTGCCAGCTCACCAAGGGCGGCGCAGGAGACCCAGTACTTC	CASSPRAAQETQYF
TRBV5-1	-	-	TRBJ2-5	14	TGCGCCAGCAGCTTGGGTCTGTACGGAGAGACCCAGTACTTC	CASSLGLYGETQYF
TRBV7-6	-	many	TRBJ2-7	15	TGTGCCAGCAGCTTGGAGACTGGGGGCTCCTACGAGCAGTACTTC	CASSLETGGSYEQYF
TRBV18	-	many	TRBJ1-5	17	TGTGCCAGCTCACCGACAACAGGGTCAGCTAGCAATCAGCCCCAGCATTTT	CASSPTTGSASNQPQHF
TRBV6-6	-	many	TRBJ2-2	15	TGTGCCAGCATGTATCTTCAGGTGTTCACCGGGGAGCTGTTTTTT	CASMYLQVFTGELFF
TRBV20-1	TRBD1	many	TRBJ1-2	16	TGCAGTGCTAGGCCAAAGACAGGGACAGTGGACTATGGCTACACCTTC	CSARPKTGTVDYGYTF
TRBV18	TRBD1	few	TRBJ2-7	13	TGTGCCAGCTCTGGGGACAGGGTCCGCGAGCAGTACTTC	CASSGDRVREQYF
TRBV5-1	TRBD1	-	TRBJ2-5	15	TGCGCCAGCAGCTTGGCCCGGACAGGGCAAGAGACCCAGTACTTC	CASSLARTGQETQYF
TRBV3-1	TRBD1	-	TRBJ1-2	14	TGTGCCAGCACCGACAGACAGGGAGGCTATGGCTACACCTTC	CASTDRQGGYGYTF
TRBV20-1	-	many	TRBJ1-5	16	TGCAGTGCTAGGAACAGGGTGGGGATTAGCAATCAGCCCCAGCATTTT	CSARNRVGISNQPQHF
TRBV12-3/TRBV12-4	-	many	TRBJ2-5	14	TGTGCCAGCAGTTTGTTCCGGGACGGAGAGACCCAGTACTTC	CASSLFRDGETQYF
TRBV5-1	-	-	TRBJ2-5	14	TGCGCCAGCAGCTTGGGCCCGTTCCAAGAGACCCAGTACTTC	CASSLGPFQETQYF
TRBV29-1	-	many	TRBJ1-2	13	TGCAGCGTCCAGGGGTCACGAAACTATGGCTACACCTTC	CSVQGSRNYGYTF
TRBV9	-	many	TRBJ1-5	15	TGTGCCAGCAGCCCCTCCGGGACACGCGGTCAGCCCCAGCATTTT	CASSPSGTRGQPQHF
TRBV5-1	-	few	TRBJ2-5	15	TGCGCCAGCAGCTCAGGCGGGACGATCCAAGAGACCCAGTACTTC	CASSSGGTIQETQYF
TRBV15	-	many	TRBJ1-3	14	TGTGCCACCAGTACGGGGGCGGCTGGAAACACCATATATTTT	CATSTGAAGNTIYF
TRBV5-1	TRBD1	once	TRBJ2-7	15	TGCGCCAGCAGCTCATACGGGACAGGGGCTAGGGAGCAGTACTTC	CASSSYGTGAREQYF
TRBV7-2	-	many	TRBJ2-5	13	TGTGCCAGCAGCCGTAGGGGTCGAGAGACCCAGTACTTC	CASSRRGRETQYF
TRBV4-1	-	-	TRBJ1-1	15	TGCGCCAGCAGCCTATTGGAAGGAGGGAACACTGAAGCTTGCTTT	CASSLLEGGNTEACF
TRBV6-1	TRBD2	many	TRBJ2-2	15	TGTGCCAGCAAGCGGGAGGGCGCGAACACCGGGGAGCTGTTTTTT	CASKREGANTGELFF
TRBV6-1	TRBD2	many	TRBJ2-5	15	TGTGCCAGCAGTGAACTAGCGGGGGGGCAAGAGACCCAGTACTTC	CASSELAGGQETQYF
TRBV30	-	-	TRBJ1-1	13	TGTGCCTGGAGTACAGGGAAGCCGACTGAAGCTTTCTTT	CAWSTGKPTEAFF
TRBV15	-	many	TRBJ2-6	15	TGTGCCACCAGCTCTTCGGGGCCTGGGGCCAACGTCCTGACTTTC	CATSSSGPGANVLTF
TRBV28	TRBD1	-	TRBJ1-5	14	TGTGCCAGCAGTTTGGACAGGGAGAGGCAGCCCCAGCATTTT	CASSLDRERQPQHF
TRBV27	-	many	TRBJ2-7	14	TGTGCCAGCAGACCAAAAAGCCTATCCTACGAGCAGTACTTC	CASRPKSLSYEQYF
TRBV10-1	-	many	TRBJ2-5	15	TGCGCCAGCAGTGAAAATATTGGATCACAAGAGACCCAGTACTTC	CASSENIGSQETQYF
TRBV5-1	TRBD2	many	TRBJ2-5	13	TGCGCCAGCAGCCTAGACGGGGGGATGACCCAGTACTTC	CASSLDGGMTQYF
TRBV7-6	-	-	TRBJ1-2	13	TGTGCCAGCAGGGTGGGAGGGGACTATGGCTACACCTTC	CASRVGGDYGYTF
TRBV2	-	many	TRBJ1-5	13	TGTGCCAGCAGTGAAACCAAGAATCAGCCCCAGCATTTT	CASSETKNQPQHF
TRBV9	-	-	TRBJ2-2	17	TGTGCCAGCAGCGTAACTGCCCAGGGGGGCATTTTCGGGGAGCTGTTTTTT	CASSVTAQGGIFGELFF
TRBV27	-	many	TRBJ1-2	13	TGTGCCAGCAGTTTAAAGGGGAACTATGGCTACACCTTC	CASSLKGNYGYTF
TRBV20-1	-	many	TRBJ1-2	9	TGCAGTGCTAGAGATGGCTACACCTTC	CSARDGYTF
TRBV6-1	-	many	TRBJ1-5	16	TGTGCCAGCAGTGACCGGGACGGTCATAGCAATCAGCCCCAGCATTTT	CASSDRDGHSNQPQHF
TRBV28	TRBD2	-	TRBJ2-7	15	TGTGCCAGCAGACGGAGATTAGCGGGAAGGTACGAGCAGTACTTC	CASRRRLAGRYEQYF
TRBV6-2/TRBV6-3	-	-	TRBJ2-2	13	TGTGCCAGGACAGGGAGGGTTACCGGGGAGCTGTTTTTT	CARTGRVTGELFF
TRBV9	-	few	TRBJ2-2	12	TGTGCCAGCAGCTGGGGGGACGGGGAGCTGTTTTTT	CASSWGDGELFF
TRBV6-5	-	many	TRBJ2-7	14	TGTGCCAGCAGTTATAGTGGGGCCGGGTACGAGCAGTACTTC	CASSYSGAGYEQYF
TRBV12-3/TRBV12-4	-	-	TRBJ1-1	14	TGTGCCAGCAGTTTAGGGCAGGAGAGTACTGAAGCTTTCTTT	CASSLGQESTEAFF
TRBV6-1	-	-	TRBJ1-1	12	TGTGCCAGCAGCCCTTGGAACTCTGAAGCTTTCTTT	CASSPWNSEAFF
TRBV6-2/TRBV6-3	-	-	TRBJ1-2	11	TGTGCCAGCAGCCACACAAAAGGCTACACCTTC	CASSHTKGYTF
TRBV7-8	-	many	TRBJ1-5	12	TGTGCCAGCAGCACAGGAGATCAGCCCCAGCATTTT	CASSTGDQPQHF
TRBV20-1	-	many	TRBJ2-5	13	TGCAGTGTGAGAGACACAAGGGGAAAGACCCAGTACTTC	CSVRDTRGKTQYF
TRBV12-3/TRBV12-4	TRBD2	many	TRBJ2-2	15	TGTGCCAGCACCATTAGCGGGAGAAGCACCGGGGAGCTGTTTTTT	CASTISGRSTGELFF
TRBV4-1	TRBD1	few	TRBJ2-4	18	TGCGCCAGCAGCCAAGGCTCAGGGGGAACGATAGCCAAAAACATTCAGTACTTC	CASSQGSGGTIAKNIQYF
TRBV15	-	many	TRBJ1-5	14	TGTGCCACCAGCAGAGAACTAAGCAATCAGCCCCAGCATTTT	CATSRELSNQPQHF
TRBV2	TRBD1	many	TRBJ2-5	16	TGTGCCAGCAGTGAAGCTAGGACAGGGAGGCGAGAGACCCAGTACTTC	CASSEARTGRRETQYF
TRBV6-4	TRBD1	many	TRBJ1-1	17	TGTGCCAGCAGTGCTCAAAAAGGACAGGGAGCAGGGACTGAAGCTTTCTTT	CASSAQKGQGAGTEAFF
TRBV12-3/TRBV12-4	-	few	TRBJ2-6	13	TGTGCCAGCACCATCCCTGGGGCCAACGTCCTGACTTTC	CASTIPGANVLTF